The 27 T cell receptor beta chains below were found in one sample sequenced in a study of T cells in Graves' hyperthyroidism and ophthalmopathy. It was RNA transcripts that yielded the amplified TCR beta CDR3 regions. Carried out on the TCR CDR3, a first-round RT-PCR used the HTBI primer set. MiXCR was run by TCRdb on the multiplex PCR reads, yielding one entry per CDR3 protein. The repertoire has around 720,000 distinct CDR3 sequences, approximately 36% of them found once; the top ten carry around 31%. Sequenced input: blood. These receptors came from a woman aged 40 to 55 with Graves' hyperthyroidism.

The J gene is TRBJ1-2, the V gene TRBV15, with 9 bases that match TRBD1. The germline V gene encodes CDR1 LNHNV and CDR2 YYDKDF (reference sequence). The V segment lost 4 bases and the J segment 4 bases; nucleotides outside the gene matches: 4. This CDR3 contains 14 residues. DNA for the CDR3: TGTGCCACCAGCATACAGGGGGCTGGCTATGGCTACACCTTC. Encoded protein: CATSIQGAGYGYTF.

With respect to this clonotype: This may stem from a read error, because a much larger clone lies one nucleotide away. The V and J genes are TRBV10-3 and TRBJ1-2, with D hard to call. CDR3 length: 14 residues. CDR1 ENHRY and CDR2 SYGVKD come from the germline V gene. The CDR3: CASSREDGNYGYTF. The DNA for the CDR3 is TGTGCCAGCAGTCGGGAAGACGGGAACTATGGCTACACCTTC.

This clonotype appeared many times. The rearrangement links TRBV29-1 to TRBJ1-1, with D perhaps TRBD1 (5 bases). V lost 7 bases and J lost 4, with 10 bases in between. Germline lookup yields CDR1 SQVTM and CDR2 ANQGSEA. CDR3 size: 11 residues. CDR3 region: CSATGGTEAFF. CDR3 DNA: TGCAGCGCTACCGGGGGCACTGAAGCTTTCTTT.

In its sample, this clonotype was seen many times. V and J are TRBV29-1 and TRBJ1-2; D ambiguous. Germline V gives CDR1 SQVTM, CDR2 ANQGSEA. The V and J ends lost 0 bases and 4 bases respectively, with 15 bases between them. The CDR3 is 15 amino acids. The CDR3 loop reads CSVEDYTRFGYGYTF. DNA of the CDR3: TGCAGCGTTGAAGATTATACGCGGTTTGGCTATGGCTACACCTTC.

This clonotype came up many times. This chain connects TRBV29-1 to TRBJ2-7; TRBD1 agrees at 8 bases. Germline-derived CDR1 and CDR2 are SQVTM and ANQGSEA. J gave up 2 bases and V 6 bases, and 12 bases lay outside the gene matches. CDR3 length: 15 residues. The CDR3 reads CSVVRMKDRAYEQYF. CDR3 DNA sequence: TGCAGCGTCGTACGTATGAAGGACAGGGCCTACGAGCAGTACTTC.

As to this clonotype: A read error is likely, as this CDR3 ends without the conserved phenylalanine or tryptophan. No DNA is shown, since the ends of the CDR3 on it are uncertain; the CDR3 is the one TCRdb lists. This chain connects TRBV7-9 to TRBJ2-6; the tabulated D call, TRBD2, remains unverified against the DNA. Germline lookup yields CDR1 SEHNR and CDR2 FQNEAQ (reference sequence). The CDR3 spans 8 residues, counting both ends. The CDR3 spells CASSTGLA.

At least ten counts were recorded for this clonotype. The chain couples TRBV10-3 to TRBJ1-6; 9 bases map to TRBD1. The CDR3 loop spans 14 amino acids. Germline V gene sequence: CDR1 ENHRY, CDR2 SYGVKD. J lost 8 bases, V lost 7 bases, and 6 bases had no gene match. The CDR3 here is CAITETGGDSPLHF. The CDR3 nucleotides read TGTGCCATCACCGAGACAGGGGGGGATTCACCCCTCCACTTT.

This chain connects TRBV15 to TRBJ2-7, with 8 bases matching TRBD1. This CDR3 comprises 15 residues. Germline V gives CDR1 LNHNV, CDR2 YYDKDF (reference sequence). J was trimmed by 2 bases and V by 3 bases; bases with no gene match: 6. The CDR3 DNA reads TGTGCCACCAGCAGCTGGGGACAGGCGACCTACGAGCAGTACTTC. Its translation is CATSSWGQATYEQYF.

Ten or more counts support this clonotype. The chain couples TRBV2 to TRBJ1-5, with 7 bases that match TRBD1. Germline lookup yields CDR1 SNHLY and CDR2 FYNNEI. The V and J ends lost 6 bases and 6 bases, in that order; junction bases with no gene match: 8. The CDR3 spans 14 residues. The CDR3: CASRDRQGTQPQHF. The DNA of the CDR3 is TGTGCCAGCAGAGACAGACAGGGAACTCAGCCCCAGCATTTT.

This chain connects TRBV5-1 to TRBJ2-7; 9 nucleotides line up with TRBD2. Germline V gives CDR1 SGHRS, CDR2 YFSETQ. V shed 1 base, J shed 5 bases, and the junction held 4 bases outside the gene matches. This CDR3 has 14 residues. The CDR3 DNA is TGCGCCAGCAGCTTGCCGCGGGAGGGCAACGAGCAGTACTTC. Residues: CASSLPREGNEQYF.

The CDR3 DNA is TGTGCCAGCGACAGGGGGCTCGGGAATTCACCCCTCCACTTT. Translating gives CASDRGLGNSPLHF. The chain has TRBV2 and TRBJ1-6, with 10 positions matching TRBD1. The ends lost 8 bases at V and 7 bases at J; junction bases unmatched: 5. Germline-derived CDR1 and CDR2 are SNHLY and FYNNEI. CDR3 length equals 14 residues.

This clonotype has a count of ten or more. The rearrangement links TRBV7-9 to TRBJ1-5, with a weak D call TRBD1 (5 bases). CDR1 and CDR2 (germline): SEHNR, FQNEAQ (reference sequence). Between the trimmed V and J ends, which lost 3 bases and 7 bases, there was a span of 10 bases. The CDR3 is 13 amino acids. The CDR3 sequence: CASSFRGDQPQHF. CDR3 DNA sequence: TGTGCCAGCAGCTTCCGAGGGGACCAGCCCCAGCATTTT.

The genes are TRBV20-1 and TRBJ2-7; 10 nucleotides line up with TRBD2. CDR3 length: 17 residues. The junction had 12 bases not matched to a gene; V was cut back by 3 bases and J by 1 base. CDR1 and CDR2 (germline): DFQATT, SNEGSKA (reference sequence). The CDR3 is CSARLRLAGVRSYEQYF. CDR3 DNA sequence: TGCAGTGCTAGGTTGCGTCTAGCGGGAGTCAGGTCCTACGAGCAGTACTTC.

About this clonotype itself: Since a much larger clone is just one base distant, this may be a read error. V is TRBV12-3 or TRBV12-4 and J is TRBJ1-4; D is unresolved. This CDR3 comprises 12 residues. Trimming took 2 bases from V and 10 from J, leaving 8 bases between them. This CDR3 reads CASSLWGGKLFF. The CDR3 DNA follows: TGTGCCAGCAGTTTATGGGGAGGAAAACTGTTTTTT.

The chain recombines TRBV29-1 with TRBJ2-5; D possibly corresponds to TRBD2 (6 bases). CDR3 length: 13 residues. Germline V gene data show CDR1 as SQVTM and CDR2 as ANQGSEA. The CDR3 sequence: CSEGRRGGETQYF. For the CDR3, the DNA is TGCAGTGAGGGGAGAAGGGGAGGCGAGACCCAGTACTTC.

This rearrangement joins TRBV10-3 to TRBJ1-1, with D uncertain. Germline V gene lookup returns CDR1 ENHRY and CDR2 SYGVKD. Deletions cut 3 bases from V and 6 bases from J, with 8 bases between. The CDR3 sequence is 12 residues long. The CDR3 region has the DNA TGTGCCATCAGTGAAAGTCGGGCTGAAGCTTTCTTT. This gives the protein CAISESRAEAFF.

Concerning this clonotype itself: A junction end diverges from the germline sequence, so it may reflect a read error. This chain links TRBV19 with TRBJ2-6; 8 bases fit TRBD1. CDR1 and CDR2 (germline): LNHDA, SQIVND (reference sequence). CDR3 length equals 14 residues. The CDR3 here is CASRKATGGNVLTF. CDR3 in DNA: TGTGCCAGTCGAAAGGCCACAGGGGGCAACGTCCTGACTTTC.

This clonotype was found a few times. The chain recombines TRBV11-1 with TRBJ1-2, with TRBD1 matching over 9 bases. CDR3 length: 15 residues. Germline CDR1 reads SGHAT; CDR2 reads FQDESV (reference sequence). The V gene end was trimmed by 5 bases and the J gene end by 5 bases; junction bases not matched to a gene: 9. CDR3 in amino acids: CASSPGAQGAYGYTF. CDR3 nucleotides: TGTGCCAGCAGCCCCGGGGCACAGGGGGCTTATGGCTACACCTTC.

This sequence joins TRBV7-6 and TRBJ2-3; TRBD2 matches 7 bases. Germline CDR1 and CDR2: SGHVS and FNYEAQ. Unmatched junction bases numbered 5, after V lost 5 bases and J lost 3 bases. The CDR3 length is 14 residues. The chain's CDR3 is CASSIGGGTDTQYF. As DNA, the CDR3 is TGTGCCAGCAGCATTGGCGGGGGTACAGATACGCAGTATTTT.

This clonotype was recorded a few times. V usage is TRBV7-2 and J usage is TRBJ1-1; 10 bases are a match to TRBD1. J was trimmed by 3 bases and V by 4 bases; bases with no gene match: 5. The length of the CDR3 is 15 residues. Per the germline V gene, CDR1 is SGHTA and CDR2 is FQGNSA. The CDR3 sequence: CASSSGQGEYTEAFF. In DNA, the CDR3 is TGTGCCAGCAGCTCCGGACAGGGGGAGTACACTGAAGCTTTCTTT.

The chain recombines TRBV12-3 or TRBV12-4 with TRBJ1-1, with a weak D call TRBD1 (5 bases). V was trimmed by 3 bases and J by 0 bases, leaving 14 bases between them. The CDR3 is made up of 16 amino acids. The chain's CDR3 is CASSLGRGRMNTEAFF. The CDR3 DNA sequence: TGTGCCAGCAGTTTGGGTAGGGGTCGGATGAACACTGAAGCTTTCTTT.

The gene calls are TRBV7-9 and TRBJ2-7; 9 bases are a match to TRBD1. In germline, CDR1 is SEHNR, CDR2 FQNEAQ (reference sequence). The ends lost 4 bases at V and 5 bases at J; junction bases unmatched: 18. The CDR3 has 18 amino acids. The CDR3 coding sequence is TGTGCCAGCAGCTCGTCCATCGGCCGCGGACAGGGGTTACACGAGCAGTACTTC. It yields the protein CASSSSIGRGQGLHEQYF.

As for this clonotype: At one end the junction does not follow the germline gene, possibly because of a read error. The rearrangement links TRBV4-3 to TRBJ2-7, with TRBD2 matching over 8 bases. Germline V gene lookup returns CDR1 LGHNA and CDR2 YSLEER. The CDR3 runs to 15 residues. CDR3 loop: CASSQAGLGTGEQYF. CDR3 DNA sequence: TGCGCCAGTAGCCAAGCGGGACTAGGGACGGGCGAGCAGTACTTC.

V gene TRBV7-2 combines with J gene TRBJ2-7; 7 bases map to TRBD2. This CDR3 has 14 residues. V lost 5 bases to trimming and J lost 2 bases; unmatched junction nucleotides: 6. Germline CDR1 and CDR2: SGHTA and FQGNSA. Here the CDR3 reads CASSPASGAYEQYF. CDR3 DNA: TGTGCCAGCAGCCCGGCCAGCGGGGCCTACGAGCAGTACTTC. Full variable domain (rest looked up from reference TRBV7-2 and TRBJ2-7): GAGVSQSPSNKVTEKGKDVELRCDPISGHTALYWYRQSLGQGLEFLIYFQGNSAPDKSGLPSDRFSAERTGGSVSTLTIQRTQQEDSAVYLCASSPASGAYEQYFGPGTRLTVT.

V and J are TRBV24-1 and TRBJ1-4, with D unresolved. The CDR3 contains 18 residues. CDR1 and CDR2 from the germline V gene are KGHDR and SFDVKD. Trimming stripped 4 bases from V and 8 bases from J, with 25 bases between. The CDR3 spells CATSEPSRSGVADEKLFF. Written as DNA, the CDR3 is TGTGCCACCAGTGAGCCCTCTAGATCGGGCGTAGCAGACGAAAAACTGTTTTTT.

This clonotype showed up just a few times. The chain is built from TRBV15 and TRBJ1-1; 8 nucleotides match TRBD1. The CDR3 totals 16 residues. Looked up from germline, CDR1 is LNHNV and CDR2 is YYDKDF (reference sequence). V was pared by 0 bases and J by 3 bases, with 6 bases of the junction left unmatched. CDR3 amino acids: CATSREGRGQYTEAFF. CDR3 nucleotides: TGTGCCACCAGCAGAGAGGGCAGGGGGCAGTACACTGAAGCTTTCTTT.

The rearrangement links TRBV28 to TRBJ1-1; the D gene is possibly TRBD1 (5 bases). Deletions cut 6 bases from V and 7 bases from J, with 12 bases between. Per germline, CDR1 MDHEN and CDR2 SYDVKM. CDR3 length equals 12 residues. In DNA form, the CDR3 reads TGTGCCAGCAGGAACCGGGACGATGAAGCTTTCTTT. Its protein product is CASRNRDDEAFF.